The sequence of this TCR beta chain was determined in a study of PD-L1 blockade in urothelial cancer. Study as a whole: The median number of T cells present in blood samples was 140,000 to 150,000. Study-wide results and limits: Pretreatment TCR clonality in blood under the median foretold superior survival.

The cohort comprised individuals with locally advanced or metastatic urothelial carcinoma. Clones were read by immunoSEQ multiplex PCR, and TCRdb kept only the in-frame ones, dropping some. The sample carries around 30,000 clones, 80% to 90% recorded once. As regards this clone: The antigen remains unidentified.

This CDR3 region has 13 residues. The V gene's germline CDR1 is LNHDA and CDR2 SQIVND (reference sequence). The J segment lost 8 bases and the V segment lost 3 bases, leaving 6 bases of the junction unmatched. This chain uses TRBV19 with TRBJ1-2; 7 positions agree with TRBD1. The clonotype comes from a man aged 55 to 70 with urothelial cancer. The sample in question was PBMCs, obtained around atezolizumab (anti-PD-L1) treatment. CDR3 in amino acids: CASSIDRVRGYTF. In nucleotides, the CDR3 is TGTGCCAGTAGTATCGACAGGGTACGGGGCTACACCTTC.